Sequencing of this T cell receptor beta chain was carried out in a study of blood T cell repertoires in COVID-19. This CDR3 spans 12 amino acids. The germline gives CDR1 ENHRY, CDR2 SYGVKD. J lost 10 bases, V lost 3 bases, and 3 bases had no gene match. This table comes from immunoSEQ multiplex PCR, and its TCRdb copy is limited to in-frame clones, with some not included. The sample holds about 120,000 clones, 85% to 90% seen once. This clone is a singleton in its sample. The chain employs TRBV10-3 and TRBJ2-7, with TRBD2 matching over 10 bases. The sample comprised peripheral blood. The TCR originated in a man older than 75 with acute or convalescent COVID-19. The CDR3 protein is CAISEGLAVQYF. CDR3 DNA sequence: TGTGCCATCAGTGAAGGACTAGCGGTACAGTACTTC.